This is a list of T cell receptor beta chains from one sample in a study of neoadjuvant nivolumab and ipilimumab in lung cancer. TCRdb keeps only in-frame clones here, not all; method: immunoSEQ multiplex PCR. The table includes roughly 49,000 clones, around 88% detected once. The material was blood, obtained before neoadjuvant nivolumab, alone or with ipilimumab. Every receptor here comes from an adult with non-small cell lung cancer. Some clones in this sample may be carry-over from other donors' samples. Both conserved end residues are trimmed from each CDR3. The D gene is left open where the match is weak.

j_call: TRBJ2-7
v_call: TRBV7-2
d_call: -
cdr3_aa: ASSPGYEQY

j_call: TRBJ2-5
v_call: TRBV5-1
d_call: TRBD1
cdr3_aa: ASSLGQGSLYQETQY

j_call: TRBJ1-1
v_call: TRBV5-1
d_call: -
cdr3_aa: AMLDSRLNTEAF

j_call: TRBJ2-1
v_call: TRBV27
d_call: TRBD2
cdr3_aa: ASSWRDSGLAGGSYNEQF

j_call: TRBJ2-7
v_call: TRBV7-2
d_call: -
cdr3_aa: ASSRLRYEQY

j_call: TRBJ2-3
v_call: TRBV30
d_call: -
cdr3_aa: AWSAGRAQY

j_call: TRBJ1-2
v_call: TRBV6-1
d_call: -
cdr3_aa: ASRRGGYT

j_call: TRBJ2-7
v_call: TRBV10-3
d_call: TRBD2
cdr3_aa: AISEGRVQY

j_call: TRBJ1-1
v_call: TRBV30
d_call: -
cdr3_aa: ARTGGNTEAF

j_call: TRBJ2-2
v_call: TRBV7-9
d_call: TRBD2
cdr3_aa: ASSLTSGSGSNTGELF